The entry below describes one T cell receptor beta chain. The repertoire was sequenced with immunoSEQ multiplex PCR; TCRdb's copy has only in-frame clones and lacks some. The sample lists around 95,000 clones, about 90% seen once, with about 7.4% in the top ten. Trimming shortened V by 1 base and J by 3 bases, and 10 bases separated the two germline ends. CDR3 size: 13 residues. Germline V gives CDR1 SQVTM, CDR2 ANQGSEA. The sample comes from a study of blood T cell repertoires in COVID-19. Study as a whole: PBMCs, B-cell-depleted T cells, or T cells were the source of the cDNA or gDNA that made up the material.

The TCR originated in a man under 40 in a cohort sampled during active COVID-19. Sequenced input: peripheral blood. The chain couples TRBV29-1 to TRBJ2-7; possibly TRBD1 for D (6 bases). The CDR3 region is CSVEGDRRYEQYF. The CDR3 DNA reads TGCAGCGTTGAAGGTGACAGGCGCTACGAGCAGTACTTC.